The rows below give T cell receptor beta chains drawn from one sample of a study of cytomegalovirus exposure and HLA in healthy donors. The assay was immunoSEQ multiplex PCR, and TCRdb's table has in-frame clones only and misses some. Of 140,000 to 150,000 clones listed, approximately 91% are singletons. Sequenced sample: PBMCs. The receptors here all came from a woman between 40 and 50 years old in good health and CMV-seronegative. The CDR3 runs from the conserved cysteine through the conserved F or W. A D gene is named only where the DNA matches it firmly. Clone size is not always given. Where it is, it says once, few, many or a class for expanded clones.

d_gene,j_gene,v_gene,abundance,CDR3aa,CDR3nt
TRBD1,TRBJ1-2,TRBV29-1,.,CSVPGGAGGYTF,TGCAGCGTTCCAGGGGGCGCAGGTGGCTACACCTTC
TRBD2,TRBJ2-3,TRBV4-1,.,CASSQYLAGEGADTQYF,TGCGCCAGCAGCCAGTACTTAGCGGGAGAGGGGGCAGATACGCAGTATTTT
.,TRBJ2-5,TRBV7-9,.,CASSPGIVMSEETQYF,TGTGCCAGCAGCCCGGGGATCGTGATGAGTGAAGAGACCCAGTACTTC
.,TRBJ1-1,TRBV29-1,.,CSVRSAGNTEAFF,TGCAGCGTCCGCTCAGCGGGGAACACTGAAGCTTTCTTT
TRBD2,TRBJ2-1,TRBV6-1,once,CASSDASRSSGRANEQFF,TGTGCCAGCAGTGATGCCTCGCGTTCTAGCGGGAGGGCCAATGAGCAGTTCTTC
TRBD1,TRBJ1-5,TRBV6-1,once,CASSRQGGQPQHF,TGTGCCAGCAGCAGACAGGGCGGTCAGCCCCAGCATTTT
.,TRBJ2-2,TRBV5-8,.,CASSLLVADTGELFF,TGTGCCAGCAGCTTGTTAGTAGCGGACACCGGGGAGCTGTTTTTT
.,TRBJ2-7,TRBV4-2,.,CASSQRPRPSSSYEQYF,TGTGCCAGCAGCCAGAGACCCCGCCCTAGCAGCTCCTACGAGCAGTACTTC
.,TRBJ1-1,TRBV7-9,once,CASSFGAVNTEAFF,TGTGCCAGCAGCTTTGGGGCCGTGAACACTGAAGCTTTCTTT
TRBD1,TRBJ1-2,TRBV19,.,CASSARDRVIVGYTF,TGTGCCAGTAGTGCTCGGGACAGGGTAATAGTTGGCTACACCTTC
TRBD1,TRBJ2-5,TRBV19,.,CASSSRGQDQETQYF,TGTGCCAGTAGTAGCCGAGGACAGGATCAAGAGACCCAGTACTTC
TRBD1,TRBJ2-5,TRBV4-2,few,CASSRHIKGQGPETQYF,TGTGCCAGCAGCCGTCATATTAAGGGACAGGGGCCAGAGACCCAGTACTTC
.,TRBJ2-7,TRBV11-3,.,CASSLDGGESSYEQYF,TGTGCCAGCAGCTTAGATGGCGGGGAGAGCTCCTACGAGCAGTACTTC
TRBD1,TRBJ2-7,TRBV27,.,CASSLQRSGTGIYEQYF,TGTGCCAGCAGCCTTCAGAGATCCGGGACAGGAATATACGAGCAGTACTTC
TRBD2,TRBJ2-1,TRBV11-2,.,CATGSMGGRDRYNEQFF,TGTGCCACCGGCTCCATGGGGGGGAGGGATCGTTACAATGAGCAGTTCTTC
.,TRBJ2-7,TRBV5-8,.,CASSLVGGTSYEQYF,TGTGCCAGCAGCTTGGTGGGGGGAACTTCCTACGAGCAGTACTTC
.,TRBJ2-1,TRBV21-1,.,CASSPAKGVAGLNNEQFF,TGTGCCAGCAGCCCTGCCAAGGGGGTAGCGGGCTTGAACAATGAGCAGTTCTTC
.,TRBJ2-5,TRBV28,.,CASSVTVVETQYF,TGTGCCAGCAGTGTGACAGTAGTAGAGACCCAGTACTTC
.,TRBJ2-5,TRBV7-9,.,CASSFPLGVGETQYF,TGTGCCAGCAGCTTTCCCCTGGGAGTCGGGGAGACCCAGTACTTC
TRBD2,TRBJ2-7,TRBV7-2,.,CASSPQRGTYEQYF,TGTGCCAGCAGCCCCCAGCGGGGAACCTACGAGCAGTACTTC
TRBD2,TRBJ2-3,TRBV7-6,.,CASSPGGGTTTDTQYF,TGTGCCAGCAGCCCTGGTGGCGGGACTACGACAGATACGCAGTATTTT
TRBD1,TRBJ1-1,TRBV27,.,CASSLAGTGLSEAFF,TGTGCCAGCAGTTTGGCGGGGACAGGGCTTTCTGAAGCTTTCTTT
TRBD1,TRBJ1-1,TRBV29-1,.,CSVRTGSGGTRF,TGCAGCGTACGGACAGGGTCTGGGGGGACGAGATTT
.,TRBJ2-1,TRBV9,few,CASSVVSTLGEQFF,TGTGCCAGCAGCGTAGTGTCTACCCTAGGTGAGCAGTTCTTC
TRBD1,TRBJ2-7,TRBV14,.,CASSQRDRGPYEQYF,TGTGCCAGCAGTCAACGGGACAGGGGTCCCTACGAGCAGTACTTC
.,TRBJ2-3,TRBV7-3,.,CASSLMGGATTDTQYF,TGTGCCAGCAGCTTAATGGGGGGGGCGACCACAGATACGCAGTATTTT
.,TRBJ2-7,TRBV28,.,CASSWGRGTYEQYF,TGTGCCAGCAGTTGGGGGCGGGGGACCTACGAGCAGTACTTC
TRBD2,TRBJ2-1,TRBV9,.,CASSVTELAGGLTSSYNEQFF,TGTGCCAGCAGCGTAACGGAACTAGCGGGAGGCCTAACGTCCTCCTACAATGAGCAGTTCTTC
TRBD2,TRBJ2-7,TRBV18,once,CASSPQAGGPGEQYF,TGTGCCAGCTCACCACAAGCGGGAGGGCCTGGCGAGCAGTACTTC
TRBD2,TRBJ2-1,TRBV5-4,.,CASSFGTSTDEQFF,TGTGCCAGCAGCTTCGGGACTAGTACCGATGAGCAGTTCTTC
TRBD2,TRBJ2-5,TRBV7-9,.,CASSPGLAEETQYF,TGTGCCAGCAGTCCGGGACTAGCGGAAGAGACCCAGTACTTC
.,TRBJ1-2,TRBV11-2,.,CASRQTLTNYGYTF,TGTGCCAGCAGACAGACGTTAACTAACTATGGCTACACCTTC
.,TRBJ1-5,TRBV6-1,.,CASSEQGSNQPQHF,TGTGCCAGCAGTGAACAGGGTAGCAATCAGCCCCAGCATTTT
TRBD1,TRBJ1-1,TRBV4-2,.,CASSQDRTGPNTEAFF,TGTGCCAGCAGCCAAGACCGGACAGGGCCGAACACTGAAGCTTTCTTT
.,TRBJ2-3,TRBV7-9,.,CSSSLVGAGDTQYF,TGTTCCAGCAGCTTAGTAGGGGCTGGGGATACGCAGTATTTT
TRBD1,TRBJ2-6,TRBV30,.,CAWTSTGGSGANVLTF,TGTGCCTGGACCTCGACAGGGGGCTCTGGGGCCAACGTCCTGACTTTC
TRBD2,TRBJ2-3,TRBV5-4,.,CASSGGLAGVAATDTQYF,TGTGCCAGCAGCGGAGGACTAGCGGGAGTAGCGGCAACAGATACGCAGTATTTT
TRBD2,TRBJ2-1,TRBV7-2,.,CASSKIAGNEQFF,TGTGCCAGCAGCAAAATAGCGGGAAATGAGCAGTTCTTC
.,TRBJ2-7,TRBV7-9,few,CASSIQGGEQYF,TGTGCCAGCAGCATCCAGGGTGGCGAGCAGTACTTC
.,TRBJ2-1,TRBV11-2,.,CASSLAVEQFF,TGTGCCAGCAGCTTAGCGGTTGAGCAGTTCTTC
.,TRBJ1-1,TRBV7-8,.,CASSLGQGRGEAFF,TGTGCCAGCAGCTTGGGGCAGGGGAGGGGTGAAGCTTTCTTT
TRBD1,TRBJ1-2,TRBV7-6,few,CASSLDAGGGGYTF,TGTGCCAGCAGCTTAGATGCAGGGGGTGGTGGCTACACCTTC
.,TRBJ2-3,TRBV5-4,.,CASNMWGRITDTQYF,TGTGCCAGCAACATGTGGGGGCGAATCACAGATACGCAGTATTTT
.,TRBJ2-3,TRBV7-9,.,CASSSPLVSTDTQYF,TGTGCCAGCAGCTCGCCACTAGTTTCAACAGATACGCAGTATTTT
.,TRBJ2-1,TRBV14,.,CASSQDEWRGYNEQFF,TGTGCCAGCAGCCAAGACGAGTGGCGGGGTTACAATGAGCAGTTCTTC
TRBD1,TRBJ1-5,TRBV6-6,.,CASSYPGQGGQPQHF,TGTGCCAGCAGTTACCCCGGACAGGGTGGACAGCCCCAGCATTTT
TRBD2,TRBJ2-4,TRBV11-2,.,CASSLMQGRREVKNIQYF,TGTGCCAGCAGCTTAATGCAGGGCCGGCGGGAGGTCAAAAACATTCAGTACTTC